Listed below are T cell receptor beta chains from one sample, sequenced in a study of OX40 agonist ivuxolimab in advanced cancers. Assay: immunoSEQ multiplex PCR; the TCRdb copy retains only in-frame clones and omits some. The sample has some 69,000 clones, 90% seen once. The sequenced sample was CD4+ or CD8+ T cells sorted from blood, obtained in a trial of the OX40 agonist ivuxolimab. Receptors originate from an adult with an advanced solid tumor such as melanoma, head and neck, liver or kidney cancer. Both conserved end residues are part of each CDR3. The order of the fields is D gene, V gene, J gene, clone size, CDR3 DNA, CDR3 protein. The D gene is left open where the match is weak. The size field is filled for only some rows; it gives once, few, many or a size class.

D gene: TRBD2; V gene: TRBV6-5; J gene: TRBJ2-7; clone size: NA; CDR3 DNA: TGTGCCAGCACCCCGGGGGGACTAGCGTCCTACGAGCAGTACTTC; CDR3 protein: CASTPGGLASYEQYF
D gene: TRBD1; V gene: TRBV27; J gene: TRBJ2-4; clone size: NA; CDR3 DNA: TGTGCCAGCAGTACCGGGACAGGGCCCAACATTCAGTACTTC; CDR3 protein: CASSTGTGPNIQYF
D gene: NA; V gene: TRBV7-2; J gene: TRBJ2-3; clone size: NA; CDR3 DNA: TGTGCCAGCAGCTTAGGACGCGCCACAGATACGCAGTATTTT; CDR3 protein: CASSLGRATDTQYF
D gene: NA; V gene: TRBV7-9; J gene: TRBJ1-2; clone size: NA; CDR3 DNA: TGTGCCAGCAGCCGGGAGGGGTATGGCTACACCTTC; CDR3 protein: CASSREGYGYTF
D gene: NA; V gene: TRBV29-1; J gene: TRBJ1-2; clone size: NA; CDR3 DNA: TGCAGCGTTGAAGATACGTCGGGGGGGCCCTATGGCTACACCTTC; CDR3 protein: CSVEDTSGGPYGYTF
D gene: TRBD1; V gene: TRBV19; J gene: TRBJ1-1; clone size: NA; CDR3 DNA: TGTGCCAGTAGTAGATACAGGGGAGCTTTCTTT; CDR3 protein: CASSRYRGAFF
D gene: TRBD2; V gene: TRBV5-4; J gene: TRBJ2-7; clone size: NA; CDR3 DNA: TGTGCCAGCAGCTCCATCCGGACTAGCCATGTGCAGTACTTC; CDR3 protein: CASSSIRTSHVQYF
D gene: TRBD1; V gene: TRBV7-9; J gene: TRBJ1-2; clone size: NA; CDR3 DNA: TGTGCCAGCAGCTCGGACAGGGCGGGCGGCTACACCTTC; CDR3 protein: CASSSDRAGGYTF
D gene: TRBD1; V gene: TRBV7-3; J gene: TRBJ2-4; clone size: NA; CDR3 DNA: TGTGCCAGCAGCTTAAGCGGGACAGGGAAGGCGGACTTC; CDR3 protein: CASSLSGTGKADF
D gene: TRBD2; V gene: TRBV5-4; J gene: TRBJ2-7; clone size: NA; CDR3 DNA: TGTGCCAGCAGCCCGCTGACTAGCGGGAGCTACGAGCAGTACTTC; CDR3 protein: CASSPLTSGSYEQYF
D gene: NA; V gene: TRBV5-6; J gene: TRBJ1-2; clone size: NA; CDR3 DNA: TGTGCCAGCAGCTTAACCGGGATAGTACACTATGGCTACACCTTC; CDR3 protein: CASSLTGIVHYGYTF
D gene: TRBD1; V gene: TRBV5-4; J gene: TRBJ2-2; clone size: NA; CDR3 DNA: TGTGCCAGCAGCCTGGACAGGGGAAAGGGCGCCGGGGAGCTGTTTTTT; CDR3 protein: CASSLDRGKGAGELFF
D gene: TRBD1; V gene: TRBV4-3; J gene: TRBJ2-4; clone size: once; CDR3 DNA: TGCGCCAGCAGCCAAGATATCCAGGGGGTTGCCAAAAACATTCAGTACTTC; CDR3 protein: CASSQDIQGVAKNIQYF
D gene: NA; V gene: TRBV28; J gene: TRBJ2-5; clone size: NA; CDR3 DNA: TGTGCCAGCAGTACCCCCGCCCAAGAGACCCAGTACTTC; CDR3 protein: CASSTPAQETQYF
D gene: NA; V gene: TRBV23-1; J gene: TRBJ1-1; clone size: few; CDR3 DNA: TGCGCCAGCGGATGCTGGGTGAACACTGAAGCTTTCTTT; CDR3 protein: CASGCWVNTEAFF
D gene: NA; V gene: TRBV19; J gene: TRBJ2-5; clone size: NA; CDR3 DNA: TGTGCCAGTAGTTCAGGATTTGGGAGTGGAGCTCGTGAGACCCAGTACTTC; CDR3 protein: CASSSGFGSGARETQYF
D gene: NA; V gene: TRBV10-3; J gene: TRBJ1-6; clone size: NA; CDR3 DNA: TGTGCCATCAGCAAGGGGCAACGAGGGGGGTCTTCACCCCTCCACTTT; CDR3 protein: CAISKGQRGGSSPLHF
D gene: NA; V gene: TRBV20-1; J gene: TRBJ1-4; clone size: NA; CDR3 DNA: TGCAGTGCTAGTGTAGTTGAAAAACTGTTTTTT; CDR3 protein: CSASVVEKLFF
D gene: TRBD1; V gene: TRBV10-3; J gene: TRBJ2-1; clone size: NA; CDR3 DNA: TGTGCCATCACTTGGGACAGGAACAACAATGAGCAGTTCTTC; CDR3 protein: CAITWDRNNNEQFF
D gene: NA; V gene: TRBV29-1; J gene: TRBJ1-4; clone size: NA; CDR3 DNA: TGCAGCGTTGAACTCAGCACAGGTGGTGAAAAACTGTTTTTT; CDR3 protein: CSVELSTGGEKLFF
D gene: TRBD1; V gene: TRBV19; J gene: TRBJ2-7; clone size: medium-sized; CDR3 DNA: TGTGCCAGTAGTTATTCCGGGACAGGGGTCCCCGAGCAGTACTTC; CDR3 protein: CASSYSGTGVPEQYF
D gene: NA; V gene: TRBV2; J gene: TRBJ2-5; clone size: NA; CDR3 DNA: TGTGCCAGCAGTGAAGGACTGGGGGTTGGCGAGACCCAGTACTTC; CDR3 protein: CASSEGLGVGETQYF
D gene: NA; V gene: TRBV7-2; J gene: TRBJ2-3; clone size: NA; CDR3 DNA: TGTGCCAGCAGCTTAGAAGCGAAGGCTAGCACAGATACGCAGTATTTT; CDR3 protein: CASSLEAKASTDTQYF
D gene: TRBD1; V gene: TRBV10-1; J gene: TRBJ2-7; clone size: NA; CDR3 DNA: TGCGCCAGCAGAGATCGTCCCCCCCCGGGACAGATTTTCTACGAGCAGTACTTC; CDR3 protein: CASRDRPPPGQIFYEQYF
D gene: TRBD2; V gene: TRBV10-3; J gene: TRBJ2-2; clone size: NA; CDR3 DNA: TGTGCCATCGGCACTGGACTAGCGATCCCATCCGGGGAGCTGTTTTTT; CDR3 protein: CAIGTGLAIPSGELFF
D gene: NA; V gene: TRBV6-5; J gene: TRBJ2-7; clone size: NA; CDR3 DNA: TGTGCCAGCAGTGTAATCGGGACAAGCTCCTACGAGCAGTACTTC; CDR3 protein: CASSVIGTSSYEQYF
D gene: TRBD2; V gene: TRBV5-4; J gene: TRBJ2-1; clone size: NA; CDR3 DNA: TGTGCCAGCAGCCGACCAGCGGGAGGGCCGGGGTTGAATGAGCAGTTCTTC; CDR3 protein: CASSRPAGGPGLNEQFF
D gene: TRBD2; V gene: TRBV7-9; J gene: TRBJ2-1; clone size: NA; CDR3 DNA: TGTGCCAGCAGCCATGCCCGAAGCGGACTAGCGGGAAATGATGAGCAGTTCTTC; CDR3 protein: CASSHARSGLAGNDEQFF
D gene: TRBD1; V gene: TRBV5-6; J gene: TRBJ2-6; clone size: NA; CDR3 DNA: TGTGCCAGCAGCAAAACCGGGACAGGGAACTCTGGGGCCAACGTCCTGACTTTC; CDR3 protein: CASSKTGTGNSGANVLTF
D gene: TRBD1; V gene: TRBV11-1; J gene: TRBJ2-1; clone size: NA; CDR3 DNA: TGTGCCAGCAGCTTAGCGGGACAGTACAATGAGCAGTTCTTC; CDR3 protein: CASSLAGQYNEQFF
D gene: TRBD2; V gene: TRBV7-2; J gene: TRBJ2-1; clone size: few; CDR3 DNA: TGTGCCAGCAGCTTAGTGGCGGGAGGGCCTTACGGTGAGCAGTTCTTC; CDR3 protein: CASSLVAGGPYGEQFF
D gene: NA; V gene: TRBV7-9; J gene: TRBJ2-1; clone size: NA; CDR3 DNA: TGTGCCAGCAGCTTTAGGACTACCAATGAGCAGTTCTTC; CDR3 protein: CASSFRTTNEQFF
D gene: NA; V gene: TRBV11-1; J gene: TRBJ2-5; clone size: NA; CDR3 DNA: TGTGCCAGCAGCTTAACTCAGGGGGGGGAGACCCAGTACTTC; CDR3 protein: CASSLTQGGETQYF
D gene: NA; V gene: TRBV6-5; J gene: TRBJ1-6; clone size: NA; CDR3 DNA: TGTGCCAGCCTGAACACCGGGACACCAAATTCACCCCTCCACTTT; CDR3 protein: CASLNTGTPNSPLHF
D gene: TRBD1; V gene: TRBV6-1; J gene: TRBJ2-7; clone size: NA; CDR3 DNA: TGTGCCAGCAGTGAGTCGGGACAGGGGTACGAGCAGTACTTC; CDR3 protein: CASSESGQGYEQYF
D gene: TRBD2; V gene: TRBV9; J gene: TRBJ2-2; clone size: once; CDR3 DNA: TGTGCCAGCAGCGTAAGGGCTAGCGGTTACACCGGGGAGCTGTTTTTT; CDR3 protein: CASSVRASGYTGELFF
D gene: TRBD1; V gene: TRBV5-1; J gene: TRBJ1-2; clone size: NA; CDR3 DNA: TGCGCCAGCAGCCGGGGACAGGATCACTATGGCTACACCTTC; CDR3 protein: CASSRGQDHYGYTF
D gene: NA; V gene: TRBV2; J gene: TRBJ2-7; clone size: NA; CDR3 DNA: TGTGCCAGCAGCAGAGTGTCCTCCTACGAGCAGTACTTC; CDR3 protein: CASSRVSSYEQYF
D gene: TRBD1; V gene: TRBV7-3; J gene: TRBJ2-3; clone size: NA; CDR3 DNA: TGTGCCAGCAGCAAGGACAGGTTCACAGATACGCAGTATTTT; CDR3 protein: CASSKDRFTDTQYF
D gene: NA; V gene: TRBV19; J gene: TRBJ1-1; clone size: few; CDR3 DNA: TGTGCCGTCTGGGGGGCCGAGGGCACTGAAGCTTTCTTT; CDR3 protein: CAVWGAEGTEAFF
D gene: NA; V gene: TRBV6-5; J gene: TRBJ2-5; clone size: NA; CDR3 DNA: TGTGCCAGCAGTTATTACCGGGACACAAGTACCCAGTACTTC; CDR3 protein: CASSYYRDTSTQYF
D gene: TRBD2; V gene: TRBV4-2; J gene: TRBJ2-1; clone size: NA; CDR3 DNA: TGTGCCAGCAGCCAAGAAGAGCGGGAGGGGAATGAGCAGTTCTTC; CDR3 protein: CASSQEEREGNEQFF
D gene: TRBD2; V gene: TRBV4-1; J gene: TRBJ2-1; clone size: NA; CDR3 DNA: TGCGCCAGCCGGCCGGTAGCGGGAGGACCCGAGCAGTTCTTC; CDR3 protein: CASRPVAGGPEQFF